This TCR beta chain was retrieved from a study of T cells in Graves' hyperthyroidism and ophthalmopathy (dated by TCRdb to between 2019 and 2020). Notes on the research overall: Peripheral blood was sampled at the time of initial diagnosis, prior to any treatment. A discovery cohort of roughly 100 patients, 43 with Graves' ophthalmopathy and approximately 55 with stable Graves' hyperthyroidism, was used to find distinguishing TCR V-J signatures. Prospective prediction of ophthalmopathy was tested in an independent validation cohort consisting of 18 to 20 hyperthyroidism patients and approximately 16 patients who later progressed to ophthalmopathy. For training and testing, the approximately 92 patients in the discovery cohort were randomly divided in a 7:3 ratio. In several Graves' hyperthyroidism patients, the study also compared T-cell repertoires from thyroid tissue with T-cell repertoires from blood. After sampling, hyperthyroidism patients received methimazole starting at 30 mg daily, and ophthalmopathy patients received high-dose intravenous methylprednisolone. The paper describes TCR Vbeta CDR3 sequencing of some 130 peripheral blood samples, made up of some 40 ophthalmopathy patients, around 78 hyperthyroidism patients and 17 progressor patients.

This clonotype was recorded at least ten times. Its specific antigen is unknown. No base qualities exist here, and no much larger clone lies one base off it. Ophthalmopathy patients had moderately to severely active disease, with a Clinical Activity Score of 3 or more, a NOSPECS grade of 4 or more, and a disease duration of less than 3 months. Patients with uncontrolled infections, other autoimmune diseases, pregnancy or lactation were excluded. Diagnoses were based on clinical symptoms, serum thyroxine and TRAb, thyroid ultrasound and orbital computed tomography. Ficoll-Paque density gradient centrifugation was used to isolate PBMCs from under 11 ml of fresh peripheral blood. Total RNA was extracted using Trizol reagent, and RNA quality was assessed on an Agilent 2100 Bioanalyzer. The TCR beta CDR3 regions were amplified from RNA transcripts. For the first round of RT-PCR on the TCR CDR3, the HTBI primer set was used together with the Qiagen OneStep RT-PCR kit. Libraries were constructed in a second round of multiplex PCR, after which size selection and purification were carried out. The libraries were sequenced on an Illumina HiSeq2000 using paired-end 100 bp reads. The paper's processing steps were these. SOAPnuke was used to process the raw data, with reads discarded if the reads contained adapters or uncalled bases, had a mean Phred below 15, or lacked an exact constant-primer or identifier match. High-quality paired reads were merged using COPE v1.2.5, and each unique nucleotide sequence was defined as a clonotype. Clonotypes were aligned to IMGT TRBV, TRBD and TRBJ reference segments using MiTCR v1.1. Analysis was restricted to V-J combinations with a frequency above 0.0001, which covered about 99% of repertoires. A TCS score was defined as the ratio between F50 (clonal expansion) and ExV (chaos), using BLOSUM62-based TCRdist between CDR3 peptides within each V-J. Welch's t-statistics and random forest reduced 500 to 650 V-J features to fewer than 15, which were used in a naive Bayes classifier (R e1071). TCRdb redid the processing of the public reads, applying fastp at Q25 and MiXCR, and retained in-frame beta chains. Every entry covers one CDR3 protein and lists the most common genes and DNA from its rows. These V and J calls derive from TCRdb rather than the authors' analysis. The sample includes more than 500,000 distinct CDR3 sequences, with about 15% observed a single time. Of the sample, roughly 29% is held by the ten largest clones.

Overall results and qualifications from the work: No statistical method was used to set the sample size in advance, and investigators knew the group allocation. Ophthalmopathy was separated from stable hyperthyroidism by a 13 V-J signature model, with around 90% sensitivity and about 81% specificity obtained in cross-validation and 80%/75% obtained in testing. Most expanded thyroid clonotypes (frequency above 0.001) were also detected in blood, suggesting blood repertoires may reflect thyroid immune responses. In validation, the model predicted progression to ophthalmopathy a median of about 5.9 months before onset, with about 71% sensitivity and around 76% specificity.

The sequence derives from a woman in her twenties or thirties with Graves' ophthalmopathy. The sequenced sample was blood.

Read as DNA, the sequence is TGTGCCAGCAGCTTCAAAGGTGGGACCCAGTACTTC. This is translated as CASSFKGGTQYF. The receptor chain draws on TRBV7-3 and TRBJ2-5; no D gene can be assigned with confidence. V loses 3 bases of germline sequence and J loses 7 bases, and the interval between the two ends is 9 bases. CDR1 is given as SGHTA and CDR2 as FQGTGA, both from the germline V gene. The cysteine opens and the phenylalanine closes a CDR3 of 12 amino acids. Kept here is only the CDR3 DNA, which spans 36 bases and is read in frame from base 1.